The present TCR beta chain was sequenced within a study of T cell clusters in autoimmune cytopenias. General study points: Primary autoimmune cytopenia patients seemingly lacked the physiological T cell clusters found in healthy donors.

TRB was amplified by touch-down multiplex PCR, primer pools A and B combined. TCRdb re-called the multiplex PCR reads and gives one entry per CDR3 protein, without DNA. This sample's table reports 6,000 to 9,500 distinct CDR3 sequences. About 37,500 genome equivalents of blood DNA were amplified for TRB. Turning to this clonotype: Its antigen is as yet unknown.

CDR3 length equals 14 residues. Germline-derived CDR1 and CDR2 are MNHEY and SVGAGI. A further study also used this sample, focusing on T cell repertoires in aging, cancer and after chemotherapy. From that paper: Roughly 8.8 million TCR reads made up the full dataset. In cancer patients, declining TCR diversity with age involved lost richness and lost evenness.

The V gene is TRBV6-5, the J gene TRBJ1-2; TCRdb reports TRBD1, a call that lacks DNA to check it against. The TCR sequence derives from a human donor with an autoimmune cytopenia or autoimmune hepatitis (not recorded which). Input material: peripheral blood. CDR3 protein: CASRERQGVEGYTF.